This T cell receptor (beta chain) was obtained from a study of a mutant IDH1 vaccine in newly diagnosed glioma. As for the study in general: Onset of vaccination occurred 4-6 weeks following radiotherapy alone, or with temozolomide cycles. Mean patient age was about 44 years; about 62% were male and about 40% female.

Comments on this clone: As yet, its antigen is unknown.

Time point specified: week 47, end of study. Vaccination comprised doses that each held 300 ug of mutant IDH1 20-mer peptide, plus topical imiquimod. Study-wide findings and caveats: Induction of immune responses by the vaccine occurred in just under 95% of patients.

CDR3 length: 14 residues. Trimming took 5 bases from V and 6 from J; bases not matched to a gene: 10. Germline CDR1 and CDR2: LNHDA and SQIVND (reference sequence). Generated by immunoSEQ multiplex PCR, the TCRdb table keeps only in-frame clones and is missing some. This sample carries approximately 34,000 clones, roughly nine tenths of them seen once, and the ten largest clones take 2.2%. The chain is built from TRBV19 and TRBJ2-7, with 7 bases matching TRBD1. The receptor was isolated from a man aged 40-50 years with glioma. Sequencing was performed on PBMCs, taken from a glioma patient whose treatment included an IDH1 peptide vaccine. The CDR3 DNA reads TGTGCCAGTAGTGCCGCCGGGACAGAGGCCGAGCAGTACTTC. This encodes CASSAAGTEAEQYF.